Listed below are T cell receptor beta chains from one sample, sequenced in a study of blood T cell repertoires in COVID-19. Clones were sequenced by immunoSEQ multiplex PCR, and TCRdb holds only the in-frame ones, with some missing. Among approximately 490,000 clones listed, less than 90% were seen once. Input material: PBMCs or T cells enriched from blood (not recorded which). Every receptor here comes from a woman aged 55 to 70 who had recovered from COVID-19. Each CDR3 is given with its conserved first and last residue. The D gene is left open where the match is weak. Expanded clones are given a class, and other clones once, few, many or no size at all.

abundance,v_gene,d_gene,j_gene,CDR3aa,CDR3nt
few,TRBV11-3,-,TRBJ1-3,CASSFLATNTIYF,TGTGCCAGCAGCTTCCTAGCGACGAACACCATATATTTT
-,TRBV12-3/TRBV12-4,-,TRBJ2-4,CASSPPRGIQYF,TGTGCCAGCAGCCCCCCCAGGGGCATTCAGTACTTC
-,TRBV4-1,-,TRBJ1-2,CASSQDQGLDYGYTF,TGCGCCAGCAGCCAAGATCAGGGTCTCGACTATGGCTACACCTTC
-,TRBV5-1,-,TRBJ1-2,CASSLGAPLGEGYTF,TGCGCCAGCAGCTTGGGGGCCCCACTCGGGGAAGGCTACACCTTC
-,TRBV6-1,TRBD1,TRBJ1-1,CASSDLGQGVNTEAFF,TGTGCCAGCAGTGATCTCGGACAGGGGGTTAACACTGAAGCTTTCTTT
-,TRBV4-1,-,TRBJ2-2,CASSQPGDRTRATGELFF,TGCGCCAGCAGCCAGCCAGGAGACAGGACCCGGGCCACCGGGGAGCTGTTTTTT
-,TRBV5-1,-,TRBJ2-3,CASSFPTGPSLDTQYF,TGCGCCAGCAGCTTCCCTACAGGGCCCTCTTTGGATACGCAGTATTTT
-,TRBV4-1,-,TRBJ1-1,CASSHLRAGEYYRAEAFF,TGCGCCAGCAGCCATTTAAGAGCAGGGGAATATTATAGGGCTGAAGCTTTCTTT
once,TRBV6-5,-,TRBJ1-1,CASNLDSYTEAFF,TGTGCCAGCAATTTAGACAGTTACACTGAAGCTTTCTTT
-,TRBV12-3/TRBV12-4,-,TRBJ1-2,CASSPGVDYGYTF,TGTGCCAGCAGCCCCGGGGTTGACTATGGCTACACCTTC
-,TRBV7-2,TRBD1,TRBJ1-2,CASSLRDRGPNYGYTF,TGTGCCAGCAGCCTTAGGGACAGGGGACCTAACTATGGCTACACCTTC
-,TRBV12-5,-,TRBJ1-1,CASGFSGTEAFF,TGTGCTAGTGGTTTCTCGGGGACTGAAGCTTTCTTT
-,TRBV24-1,TRBD1,TRBJ1-5,CATSDRDRGFDQPQHF,TGTGCCACCAGTGATAGGGACAGGGGATTTGATCAGCCCCAGCATTTT
-,TRBV27,TRBD2,TRBJ2-2,CASSFFRTSGGSGELFF,TGTGCCAGCAGTTTTTTTAGGACTAGCGGAGGGAGCGGGGAGCTGTTTTTT
-,TRBV9,-,TRBJ1-6,CASKGEGAANSPLHF,TGTGCCAGCAAAGGAGAGGGCGCTGCTAATTCACCCCTCCACTTT
-,TRBV10-3,-,TRBJ2-1,CAISGLVGTEQFF,TGTGCCATCAGTGGGCTAGTTGGAACTGAGCAGTTCTTC
-,TRBV30,-,TRBJ2-1,CAWIQRGGPHNEQFF,TGTGCCTGGATCCAGAGGGGGGGCCCCCACAATGAGCAGTTCTTC
-,TRBV19,-,TRBJ2-5,CASSRDIQETQYF,TGTGCCAGTAGCCGGGATATCCAAGAGACCCAGTACTTC
-,TRBV24-1,-,TRBJ2-7,CATSDPTATGYEQYF,TGTGCCACCAGTGACCCGACCGCGACAGGTTACGAGCAGTACTTC
-,TRBV5-4,TRBD2,TRBJ2-1,CASSFGGLDNNEQFF,TGTGCCAGCAGCTTTGGAGGACTAGATAACAATGAGCAGTTCTTC
-,TRBV28,-,TRBJ2-3,CASSLSAVRATDTQYF,TGTGCCAGCAGTTTATCAGCGGTGCGGGCGACAGATACGCAGTATTTT
-,TRBV28,-,TRBJ1-6,CASSLGGIRSPLHF,TGTGCCAGCAGTTTAGGAGGGATACGATCACCCCTCCACTTT
once,TRBV5-4,TRBD2,TRBJ2-2,CASSWGLVGTGELFF,TGTGCCAGCAGCTGGGGACTAGTAGGCACCGGGGAGCTGTTTTTT
-,TRBV27,-,TRBJ1-6,CASSGLQGFYNSPLHF,TGTGCCAGCAGTGGGCTCCAGGGTTTCTATAATTCACCCCTCCACTTT
-,TRBV7-8,-,TRBJ2-3,CASSFHRVGTLTDTQYF,TGTGCCAGCAGCTTTCACCGGGTCGGGACACTCACAGATACGCAGTATTTT
-,TRBV5-1,-,TRBJ2-2,CASSPGNTGELFF,TGCGCCAGCAGCCCGGGAAACACCGGGGAGCTGTTTTTT
-,TRBV7-9,TRBD1,TRBJ1-2,CASSSDREIDGYTF,TGTGCCAGCAGCTCGGACAGGGAGATCGATGGCTACACCTTC
-,TRBV11-2,TRBD1,TRBJ1-4,CASSFRDRVGANEKLFF,TGTGCCAGCAGCTTCCGGGACAGGGTAGGGGCTAATGAAAAACTGTTTTTT
-,TRBV2,-,TRBJ1-1,CASSEQGSNTEAFF,TGTGCCAGCAGTGAACAGGGCTCAAACACTGAAGCTTTCTTT
-,TRBV19,TRBD2,TRBJ2-7,CASSLASGSEPYEQYF,TGTGCCAGTAGTTTAGCTAGCGGAAGTGAACCCTACGAGCAGTACTTC
few,TRBV27,-,TRBJ1-2,CASRAIANYGYTF,TGTGCCAGCAGAGCTATAGCTAACTATGGCTACACCTTC
-,TRBV6-5,-,TRBJ1-2,CASSYSTVGDYGYTF,TGTGCCAGCAGTTACTCGACGGTCGGGGACTATGGCTACACCTTC